The 32 T cell receptor beta chains given below trace back to one sample, sequenced in a study of identical twins. TCRdb re-called the 5' RACE reads through MiXCR, storing one row per CDR3 protein. In the table there are around 680,000 distinct CDR3 sequences, around 8.6% of which are singletons. These same records also appear under a second study, on yellow fever vaccine responses in identical twins.

Sample: PBMCs. The receptors derive from a young woman in good health.

This clonotype was picked up many times. The chain combines TRBV12-3 or TRBV12-4 with TRBJ2-2, with D maybe TRBD1 (6 bases). Trimming took 3 bases from V and 3 from J, leaving 8 bases between them. The CDR3 spans 14 residues. As DNA, the CDR3 is TGTGCCAGCAGTTTCGCAGGGGACACCGGGGAGCTGTTTTTT. Translation: CASSFAGDTGELFF.

Ten or more counts support this clonotype. The V and J genes are TRBV9 and TRBJ1-4; the match to TRBD1 covers 9 bases. V shed 3 bases and J 2 bases; nucleotides not matched to a gene: 2. Germline V gene data show CDR1 as SGDLS and CDR2 as YYNGEE. The CDR3 is 15 amino acids. CDR3 protein: CASSEGQGTNEKLFF. The CDR3 DNA is TGTGCCAGCAGCGAAGGACAGGGGACTAATGAAAAACTGTTTTTT.

The chain combines TRBV7-3 with TRBJ2-2, with 9 bases that match TRBD2. CDR1 SGHTA and CDR2 FQGTGA come from the germline V gene. This CDR3 contains 17 residues. Losses at the gene ends were 5 bases for V and 2 bases for J; bases not matched to a gene: 9. In DNA, the CDR3 is TGTGCCAGCAGCCGTGTGGCGGGGGGGGCCAACACCGGGGAGCTGTTTTTT. This codes for CASSRVAGGANTGELFF.

With regard to this clonotype: A much larger clonotype is one base distant, so this may be a read error. The chain links TRBV6-4 to TRBJ2-1, with 9 positions matching TRBD1. Germline CDR1 and CDR2: MRHNA and SNTAGT. The CDR3 runs 14 residues. V lost 6 bases and J lost 4; bases outside the gene matches: 4. The DNA of the CDR3 is TGTGCCAGCAGCCGGACAGGGGTATACAATGAGCAGTTCTTC. As protein: CASSRTGVYNEQFF.

This sequence joins TRBV11-2 and TRBJ2-1, with D possibly TRBD2 on 6 matching bases. This CDR3 contains 15 residues. Germline lookup yields CDR1 SGHAT and CDR2 FQNNGV. Trimming cost V 5 bases and J 10 bases, with 21 bases left between them. The CDR3 region is CASSPTRVTGGEQFF. CDR3 nucleotide sequence: TGTGCCAGCAGCCCTACCCGGGTCACTGGGGGGGAGCAGTTCTTC.

The chain links TRBV4-1 to TRBJ2-1, with 11 bases fitting TRBD1. The V segment lost 1 base and the J segment 6 bases; nucleotides outside the gene matches: 11. The CDR3 is 18 residues long. CDR1 is MGHRA, CDR2 YSYEKL, per germline. The CDR3 is CASSQGPLAGTGGNEQFF. For the CDR3, the DNA is TGCGCCAGCAGCCAAGGGCCTCTGGCAGGGACAGGGGGCAATGAGCAGTTCTTC.

Only a few counts were recorded for this clonotype. The chain couples TRBV4-1 to TRBJ2-7; the D gene could be TRBD1 or TRBD2 (6 bases each). The V end lost 1 base, the J end lost 0 bases, and 19 bases lay between the germline ends. Germline V CDR1 and CDR2: MGHRA, YSYEKL. This CDR3 has 18 residues. The CDR3 region is CASSQVGPSGASSYEQYF. As DNA, the CDR3 is TGCGCCAGCAGCCAAGTAGGTCCGTCGGGGGCGAGCTCCTACGAGCAGTACTTC.

The chain combines TRBV14 with TRBJ2-7, with D possibly being TRBD1 (5 bases). The germline CDR1 and CDR2 sequences are SGHDN and FVKESK. Deletions cut 3 bases from V and 1 base from J, with 16 bases between. The CDR3 runs to 16 residues. In nucleotides, the CDR3 is TGTGCCAGCAGCCAGAGAGGTTGGGCAGGGTCCTACGAGCAGTACTTC. As protein: CASSQRGWAGSYEQYF.

This clonotype was seen many times. This rearrangement joins TRBV12-3 or TRBV12-4 to TRBJ2-5; 7 nucleotides align to TRBD1. Trimming cost V 6 bases and J 7 bases; bases outside gene matches: 11. The CDR3 is 14 amino acids. This CDR3 is CASSQIDRVATQYF. The DNA for the CDR3 is TGTGCCAGCAGCCAAATAGACAGGGTCGCGACCCAGTACTTC.

There are a few counts of this clonotype. V usage is TRBV12-3 or TRBV12-4 and J usage is TRBJ1-1, with D unclear. Trimming shortened V by 3 bases and J by 5 bases, and 10 bases separated the two germline ends. CDR3 length: 13 amino acids. The CDR3 sequence: CASSFGMRTEAFF. CDR3 DNA: TGTGCCAGCAGTTTCGGGATGAGGACTGAAGCTTTCTTT.

This clonotype was seen repeatedly, ten times or more. V is TRBV12-3 or TRBV12-4 and J is TRBJ2-3; the D gene could be TRBD1 or TRBD2 (5 bases each). V shed 8 bases and J shed 6 bases, with 21 bases lying between them. This CDR3 spans 15 amino acids. In DNA form, the CDR3 reads TGTGCCAGCGGAACCCCGGGGCCATCGGGCGATACGCAGTATTTT. Its protein is CASGTPGPSGDTQYF.

The V gene is TRBV3-1, the J gene TRBJ1-2; 7 bases match TRBD1. CDR1 and CDR2 from the germline V gene are LGHDT and YNNKEL (reference sequence). With V trimmed by 6 bases and J by 6 bases, 10 bases remained unmatched. CDR3 size: 14 residues. CDR3 amino acids: CASSPDRELNGYTF. In DNA form, the CDR3 reads TGTGCCAGCAGTCCAGACAGGGAGCTAAATGGCTACACCTTC.

The V call is TRBV28, the J call TRBJ2-7; TRBD1 might be the D (6 bases). Per germline, CDR1 MDHEN and CDR2 SYDVKM. This CDR3 is 13 amino acids long. V shed 5 bases and J shed 5 bases, with 13 bases lying between them. In nucleotides, the CDR3 is TGTGCCAGCAGTATACTACAGGGTAACGAGCAGTACTTC. Residues: CASSILQGNEQYF.

A few counts support this clonotype. The chain links TRBV7-9 to TRBJ2-3, with D uncertain. Between the trimmed V and J ends, which lost 7 bases and 2 bases, there was a span of 10 bases. The CDR3 runs to 13 residues. Germline CDR1 and CDR2: SEHNR and FQNEAQ (reference sequence). The CDR3 DNA is TGTGCCAGCACCCTTGGGTCCACAGATACGCAGTATTTT. Translation: CASTLGSTDTQYF.

The gene calls are TRBV20-1 and TRBJ2-3; D perhaps matches TRBD1 (5 bases). The germline gives CDR1 DFQATT, CDR2 SNEGSKA (reference sequence). This CDR3 spans 13 amino acids. V was clipped by 3 bases and J by 2 bases, with 9 bases between them. In DNA form, the CDR3 reads TGCAGTGCTAGCGGACAACTCACAGATACGCAGTATTTT. It codes for CSASGQLTDTQYF.

J is TRBJ2-1 and V is TRBV4-2; 13 nucleotides match TRBD2. The CDR3 covers 16 residues. V lost 2 bases and J lost 4; bases outside the gene matches: 2. Germline values: CDR1 LGHNA, CDR2 YNFKEQ. The CDR3 DNA reads TGTGCCAGCAGCCAACTGACTAGCGGGAGGTACAATGAGCAGTTCTTC. It translates to CASSQLTSGRYNEQFF.

This clonotype was detected a few times. This chain links TRBV7-9 with TRBJ2-1; maybe TRBD1 (5 bases). The CDR3 spans 15 residues. Trimming left V 5 bases short and J 6 bases short, with 17 bases between. The germline gives CDR1 SEHNR, CDR2 FQNEAQ (reference sequence). DNA for the CDR3: TGTGCCAGCAGCCCAGCCCCAGGGCTCGTCAATGAGCAGTTCTTC. It translates to CASSPAPGLVNEQFF. Using reference TRBV7-9 and TRBJ2-1 for the parts outside the CDR3, the full variable domain is DTGVSQNPRHKITKRGQNVTFRCDPISEHNRLYWYRQTLGQGPEFLTYFQNEAQLEKSRLLSDRFSAERPKGSFSTLEIQRTEQGDSAMYLCASSPAPGLVNEQFFGPGTRLTVL.

This clonotype has a handful of counts. This sequence joins TRBV2 and TRBJ2-5, with TRBD2 matching over 10 bases. The J segment lost 5 bases and the V segment lost 11 bases, leaving 23 bases of the junction unmatched. The CDR3 loop spans 18 amino acids. The germline V gene has CDR1 SNHLY and CDR2 FYNNEI. This CDR3 is CAFSSSGRALLRSETQYF. The CDR3, as DNA: TGTGCCTTCAGTTCAAGCGGGAGGGCCCTGCTGAGGTCGGAGACCCAGTACTTC.

This clonotype was recorded a few times. The chain links TRBV24-1 to TRBJ2-1, with a weak D call TRBD2 (6 bases). Germline V CDR1 and CDR2: KGHDR, SFDVKD. V was shortened by 0 bases and J by 2 bases, with 7 bases between the two germline ends. The CDR3 covers 15 residues. This chain's CDR3 is CATSDLRTTYNEQFF. The DNA for the CDR3 is TGTGCCACCAGTGATTTGAGGACTACCTACAATGAGCAGTTCTTC.

This chain uses TRBV23-1 with TRBJ2-1, with D possibly being TRBD1 or TRBD2 (5 bases each). TRBV23-1 is an ORF; its function is uncertain. The V end was cut by 3 bases, the J end by 0 bases, with 18 bases between. This CDR3 has 18 residues. CDR3 coding DNA: TGCGCCAGCAGTCACCACCGGGGCAGGTTGAGCTCCTACAATGAGCAGTTCTTC. It encodes CASSHHRGRLSSYNEQFF.

In this sample, this clonotype turned up many times. This chain connects TRBV25-1 to TRBJ1-5; TRBD1 is a possible D gene (5 bases). Germline V gene lookup returns CDR1 MGHDK and CDR2 SYGVNS. V was cut by 4 bases and J by 6 bases, with 10 bases left in between. CDR3 length equals 13 residues. The CDR3 reads CASSVEGVQPQHF. Written as DNA, the CDR3 is TGTGCCAGCAGTGTAGAAGGGGTTCAGCCCCAGCATTTT.

This clonotype was detected many times. This chain connects TRBV29-1 to TRBJ1-1, with D maybe TRBD1 (6 bases). Trimming took off 5 bases at V and 1 base at J, with 8 bases between the two ends. Germline V gives CDR1 SQVTM, CDR2 ANQGSEA. The CDR3 is 12 residues long. CDR3 amino acids: CSVQGRNTEAFF. CDR3 sequence (DNA): TGCAGCGTTCAGGGGAGGAACACTGAAGCTTTCTTT. Looking up the rest from reference TRBV29-1 and TRBJ1-1 gives the full variable domain: SAVISQKPSRDICQRGTSLTIQCQVDSQVTMMFWYRQQPGQSLTLIATANQGSEATYESGFVIDKFPISRPNLTFSTLTVSNMSPEDSSIYLCSVQGRNTEAFFGQGTRLTVV.

This chain joins TRBV4-1 and TRBJ2-1; D possibly corresponds to TRBD2 (6 bases). V gave up 0 bases and J gave up 0 bases, with 6 bases separating them. There are 15 residues in the CDR3. Germline assignment: CDR1 MGHRA and CDR2 YSYEKL. CDR3 protein: CASSQEDYSYNEQFF. Written as DNA, the CDR3 is TGCGCCAGCAGCCAAGAGGACTACTCCTACAATGAGCAGTTCTTC.

A few counts support this clonotype. V gene TRBV6-1 combines with J gene TRBJ2-1; no definite D call. CDR1 and CDR2 from the germline V gene are MNHNS and SASEGT. This CDR3 has 15 amino acids. The V end was cut by 4 bases, the J end by 4 bases, with 14 bases between. The CDR3, as DNA: TGTGCCAGCAGTGTTGTGATAGGGCGGTACAATGAGCAGTTCTTC. Its translation is CASSVVIGRYNEQFF.

The chain uses TRBV29-1 and TRBJ2-1, with D unresolved. The length of the CDR3 is 12 residues. Trimming removed 3 bases from V and 4 bases from J, with 7 bases in between. Germline CDR1 SQVTM, CDR2 ANQGSEA. The CDR3 DNA reads as TGCAGCGTTGAGTCGGAATACAATGAGCAGTTCTTC. Protein product: CSVESEYNEQFF.

There are many counts of this clonotype. V is TRBV29-1 and J is TRBJ1-1; D not certain. Trimming left V 7 bases short and J 1 base short, with 4 bases between. CDR3 size: 10 residues. Germline V gives CDR1 SQVTM, CDR2 ANQGSEA. In DNA form, the CDR3 reads TGCAGCGGACAGAACACTGAAGCTTTCTTT. Translating gives CSGQNTEAFF.

The V and J genes are TRBV27 and TRBJ1-1; perhaps TRBD1 as D (5 bases). Germline-derived CDR1 and CDR2 are MNHEY and SMNVEV (reference sequence). Between the trimmed V and J ends, which lost 4 bases and 4 bases, there was a span of 19 bases. The CDR3 is made up of 16 amino acids. The CDR3 DNA reads TGTGCCAGCAGTTCATTCCCCAGGGCCGCGGGCACTGAAGCTTTCTTT. Encoded protein: CASSSFPRAAGTEAFF.

This clonotype was counted ten times or more. The chain has TRBV28 and TRBJ2-2; D gene ambiguous. V was trimmed by 6 bases and J by 1 base, leaving 6 bases between them. Per the germline V gene, CDR1 is MDHEN and CDR2 is SYDVKM. The CDR3 runs to 13 residues. CDR3 in DNA: TGTGCCAGCAGCTTTGGGAACACCGGGGAGCTGTTTTTT. This codes for CASSFGNTGELFF.

V gene TRBV7-9 combines with J gene TRBJ2-7, with 10 bases identical to TRBD1. Germline V gene sequence: CDR1 SEHNR, CDR2 FQNEAQ (reference sequence). The CDR3 has 16 residues. Trimming at V came to 5 bases and at J to 3 bases, leaving 10 bases not matched to a gene. The CDR3 DNA reads TGTGCCAGCAGCCTACCGACAGGGGGCCCTAACTACGAGCAGTACTTC. Amino acid sequence: CASSLPTGGPNYEQYF.

V gene TRBV27 combines with J gene TRBJ1-5; 9 bases match TRBD1. Germline CDR1 MNHEY, CDR2 SMNVEV (reference sequence). CDR3 length: 15 residues. The V gene end was trimmed by 5 bases and the J gene end by 4 bases; junction bases not matched to a gene: 6. CDR3 in amino acids: CASSPGQGWNQPQHF. CDR3 coding DNA: TGTGCCAGCAGTCCTGGACAGGGGTGGAATCAGCCCCAGCATTTT.

This sequence joins TRBV5-5 and TRBJ1-6; 7 bases line up with TRBD1. V lost 4 bases to trimming and J lost 9 bases; unmatched junction nucleotides: 16. The CDR3 totals 17 residues. The germline V gene encodes CDR1 SGHKS and CDR2 YYEKEE (reference sequence). CDR3 DNA: TGTGCCAGCAGCCCAGGGGACAGTGGATTCCTGGGTTCACCCCTCCACTTT. It codes for CASSPGDSGFLGSPLHF.

Remarks on this clonotype: A much bigger clone sits one base away, suggesting this may be a read error. The CDR3 bases are TGTGCCAGGAGCCCCCTTAGGGGGCGGAGTATAGTCTACGAGCAGTACTTC. Its protein is CARSPLRGRSIVYEQYF. The chain couples TRBV4-2 to TRBJ2-7, with TRBD1 matching 7 bases. Germline CDR1 reads LGHNA; CDR2 reads YNFKEQ. The CDR3 covers 17 residues.